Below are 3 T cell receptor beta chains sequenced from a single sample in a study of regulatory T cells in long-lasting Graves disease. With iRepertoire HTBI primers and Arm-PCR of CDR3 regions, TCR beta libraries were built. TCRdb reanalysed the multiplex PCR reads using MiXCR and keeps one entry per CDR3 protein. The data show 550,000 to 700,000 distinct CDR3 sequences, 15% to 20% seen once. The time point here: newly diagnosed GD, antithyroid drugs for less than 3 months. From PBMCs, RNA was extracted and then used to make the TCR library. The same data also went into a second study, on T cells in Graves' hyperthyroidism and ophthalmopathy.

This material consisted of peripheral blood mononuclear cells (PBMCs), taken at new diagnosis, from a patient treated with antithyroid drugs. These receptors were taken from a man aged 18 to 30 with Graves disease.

The CDR3 nucleotides are TGCGCCAGCAGCCAGGGCCTGACAGGGTGGGAGACCCAGTACTTC. Its translation: CASSQGLTGWETQYF. The genes are TRBV4-1 and TRBJ2-5, with 7 positions matching TRBD1. The CDR3 extends over 15 amino acids. V trimming: 3 bases; J trimming: 5 bases; junction bases outside the gene matches: 9. Germline lookup yields CDR1 MGHRA and CDR2 YSYEKL.

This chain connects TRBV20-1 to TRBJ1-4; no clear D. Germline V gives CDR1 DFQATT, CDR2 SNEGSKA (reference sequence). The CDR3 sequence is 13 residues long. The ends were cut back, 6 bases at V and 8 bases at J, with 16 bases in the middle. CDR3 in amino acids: CSAEPLLEEKLFF. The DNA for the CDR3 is TGCAGTGCCGAACCCCTACTGGAAGAAAAACTGTTTTTT.

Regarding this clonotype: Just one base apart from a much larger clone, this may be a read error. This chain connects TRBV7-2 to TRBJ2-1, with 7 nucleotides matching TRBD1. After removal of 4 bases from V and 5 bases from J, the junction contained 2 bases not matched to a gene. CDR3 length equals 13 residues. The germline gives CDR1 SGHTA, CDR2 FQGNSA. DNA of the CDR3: TGTGCCAGCAGCTACGACAGGGACAATGAGCAGTTCTTC. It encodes CASSYDRDNEQFF.